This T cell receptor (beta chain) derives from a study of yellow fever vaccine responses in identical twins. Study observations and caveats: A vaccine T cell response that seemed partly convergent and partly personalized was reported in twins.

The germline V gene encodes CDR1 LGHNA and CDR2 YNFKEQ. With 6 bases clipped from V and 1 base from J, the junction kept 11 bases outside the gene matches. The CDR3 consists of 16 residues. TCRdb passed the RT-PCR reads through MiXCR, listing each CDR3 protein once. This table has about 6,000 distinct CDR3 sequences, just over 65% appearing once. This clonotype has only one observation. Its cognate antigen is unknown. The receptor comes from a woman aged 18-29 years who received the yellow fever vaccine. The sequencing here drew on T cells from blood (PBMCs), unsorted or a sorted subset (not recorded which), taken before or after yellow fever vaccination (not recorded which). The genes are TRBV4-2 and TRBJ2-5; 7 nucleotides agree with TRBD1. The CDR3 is CASRGASGTVQETQYF. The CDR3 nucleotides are TGTGCCAGCAGGGGCGCATCCGGGACAGTCCAAGAGACCCAGTACTTC.